The clone carrying this TCR beta chain was observed at least ten times. The sample belongs to a study of T-cell reconstitution after alpha-beta-depleted transplantation in children. The TCRbeta library was prepared with unique molecular identifiers. TCRdb re-called the PCR reads through MiXCR, storing one row per CDR3 protein. This table has 100,000 to 120,000 distinct CDR3 sequences, about a tenth appearing once. V was pared by 7 bases and J by 5 bases, with 15 bases between. This CDR3 is built from 13 residues. In germline, CDR1 is SGHRS, CDR2 YFSETQ. The receptor was isolated from a human donor who donated a stem cell graft to a child with acute lymphoblastic leukemia. The chain joins TRBV5-1 to TRBJ1-2; tentatively, D is TRBD1 (6 bases). The sample here was PBMCs from the stem cell graft donor, taken from the stem cell graft. The CDR3 here is CASSIGGAYGYTF. CDR3 DNA: TGCGCCAGCTCAATTGGGGGCGCGTATGGCTACACCTTC.